This T cell receptor (beta chain) was retrieved from a study of T cells expressing NK-cell markers. Germline V gene data show CDR1 as SGHAT and CDR2 as FQNNGV. This CDR3 is 18 amino acids long. 5'RACE template switching with UMIs generated TCR beta cDNA. TCRdb re-analyzed the 5' RACE reads; it lists each CDR3 protein once, without DNA. The listing contains about 150,000 distinct CDR3 sequences. Sequences were obtained from blood T cells: a sorted CD56 or NKG2C T cell subset, CD4+ or CD8+ T cells, or bulk PBMC T cells (not recorded which). The chain is built from TRBV11-2 and TRBJ2-1; TCRdb returns TRBD1, unconfirmable since there is no DNA. The TCR comes from a man aged 18 to 30 in good health. The CDR3 is CASSLLGGGTGTYNEQFF.